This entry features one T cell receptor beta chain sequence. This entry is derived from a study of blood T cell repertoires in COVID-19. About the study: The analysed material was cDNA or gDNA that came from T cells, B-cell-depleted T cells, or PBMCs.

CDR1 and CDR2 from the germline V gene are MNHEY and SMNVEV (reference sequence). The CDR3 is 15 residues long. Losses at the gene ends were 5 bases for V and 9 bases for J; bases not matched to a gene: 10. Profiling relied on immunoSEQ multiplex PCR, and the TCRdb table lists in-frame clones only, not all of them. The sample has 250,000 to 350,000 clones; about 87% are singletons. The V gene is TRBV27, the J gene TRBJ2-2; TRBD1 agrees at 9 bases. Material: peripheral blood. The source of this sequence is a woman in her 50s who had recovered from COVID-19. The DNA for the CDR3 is TGTGCCAGCAGTGTGGGACAGGGTGTAAATTGGGAGCTGTTTTTT. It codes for CASSVGQGVNWELFF.